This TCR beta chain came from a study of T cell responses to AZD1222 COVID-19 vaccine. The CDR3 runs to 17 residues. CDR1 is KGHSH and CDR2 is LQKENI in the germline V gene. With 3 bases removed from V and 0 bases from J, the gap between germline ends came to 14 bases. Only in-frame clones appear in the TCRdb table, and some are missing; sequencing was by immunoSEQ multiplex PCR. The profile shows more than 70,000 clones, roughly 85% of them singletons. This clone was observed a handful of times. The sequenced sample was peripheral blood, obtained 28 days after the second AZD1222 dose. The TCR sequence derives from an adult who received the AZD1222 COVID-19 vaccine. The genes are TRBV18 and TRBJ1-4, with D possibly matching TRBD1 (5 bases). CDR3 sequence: CASSPGRDRATNEKLFF. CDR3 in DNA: TGTGCCAGCTCACCCGGGCGGGACCGTGCAACTAATGAAAAACTGTTTTTT.